This TCR beta chain was captured in a study of CD8 T cells in ankylosing spondylitis. The CDR3 length is 13 residues. The germline CDR1 and CDR2 sequences are GTSNPN and SVGIG (reference sequence). V was clipped by 7 bases and J by 6 bases, with 16 bases between them. Via MiXCR, TCRdb re-called the 5' RACE reads, giving one row per CDR3 protein. The sample holds 250,000 to 400,000 distinct CDR3 sequences, roughly 11% seen once. The sample holds a few counts of this clonotype. The chain has TRBV30 and TRBJ1-5, with a possible D match to TRBD1 (6 bases). The clonotype was recovered from a female donor with ankylosing spondylitis or in good health (not recorded which). Sequencing was performed on blood, either unsorted or a sorted T cell fraction (not recorded which). CDR3 nucleotides: TGTGCCTCTAGACCAGGGGTTGGTCAGCCCCAGCATTTT. This sequence encodes CASRPGVGQPQHF. Together with reference TRBV30 and TRBJ1-5, the CDR3 gives the full variable domain: SQTIHQWPATLVQPVGSPLSLECTVEGTSNPNLYWYRQAAGRGLQLLFYSVGIGQISSEVPQNLSASRPQDRQFILSSKKLLLSDSGFYLCASRPGVGQPQHFGDGTRLSIL.